This T cell receptor beta chain was retrieved from a study of tumor-infiltrating lymphocytes in oesophageal squamous cell carcinoma. CDR3 length: 12 residues. Germline CDR1 and CDR2: SGHTA and FQGNSA. V shed 5 bases and J shed 7 bases, with 11 bases lying between them. TCRdb re-called the PCR reads through MiXCR, storing one row per CDR3 protein. The sample gives about 14,000 distinct CDR3 sequences, 45% to 50% of which show up once; approximately 46% is in the top ten. This clonotype was seen ten or more times. This clonotype originated in a male donor with esophageal squamous cell carcinoma. Sequenced sample: blood. The chain links TRBV7-2 to TRBJ1-2; possibly TRBD1 for D (5 bases). The CDR3 coding sequence is TGTGCCAGCAGCAAGAGGGGTTTTGGCTACACCTTC. This translates into CASSKRGFGYTF.